The clone carrying this T cell receptor beta chain has only one observation. Stated treatment: randomized to nivolumab then ipilimumab (arm A) or the reverse (arm B). The CDR3 is made up of 16 amino acids. Trimming left V 4 bases short and J 5 bases short, with 21 bases between. Per germline, CDR1 SGHTS and CDR2 YDEGEE. This record belongs to a study of sequential checkpoint blockade in melanoma. The protocol was immunoSEQ multiplex PCR, while the TCRdb copy is restricted to in-frame clones and leaves out a portion. The sample consists of about 20,000 clones, 80% to 90% of them appearing once. This material consisted of CD8+ T cells sorted from blood (inferred from file names), taken from a patient given nivolumab and ipilimumab in sequence. The V and J genes are TRBV5-8 and TRBJ1-2, with a possible D match to TRBD1 (6 bases). This clonotype was obtained from a human donor with melanoma. The CDR3 DNA follows: TGTGCCAGCAGCCAGGCGCTTCAGGGGCTCAGGTATGGCTACACCTTC. It encodes CASSQALQGLRYGYTF.